Below, one T cell receptor beta chain is given with its context. This sample is part of a study of shared clonotypes between healthy human individuals. Sequencing was performed with immunoSEQ multiplex PCR; in TCRdb, only in-frame clones are kept and a portion is missing. Of roughly 500,000 clones listed, about 96% are singletons. Input material: naive CD4+ T cells sorted from blood. Subset defined: CD45RA+ positively selected. This TCR derives from a woman aged 25 to 39 in good health.

CDR3 loop: CATFDERGYTF. The CDR3, as DNA: TGTGCCACCTTTGACGAGCGGGGCTACACCTTC. The chain has TRBV2 and TRBJ1-2; D not resolved. The germline V and J ends were trimmed by 10 bases and 8 bases, with 14 bases remaining between them. Germline V gene sequence: CDR1 SNHLY, CDR2 FYNNEI. The CDR3 contains 11 residues.